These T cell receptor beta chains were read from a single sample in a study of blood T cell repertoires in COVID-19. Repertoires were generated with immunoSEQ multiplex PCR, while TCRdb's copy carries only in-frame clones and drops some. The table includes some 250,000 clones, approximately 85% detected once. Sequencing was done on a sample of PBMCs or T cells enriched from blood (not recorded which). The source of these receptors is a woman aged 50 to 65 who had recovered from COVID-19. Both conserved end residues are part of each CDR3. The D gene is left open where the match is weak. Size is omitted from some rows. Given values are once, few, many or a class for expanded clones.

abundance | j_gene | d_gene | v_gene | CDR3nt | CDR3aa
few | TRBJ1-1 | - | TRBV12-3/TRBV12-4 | TGTGCCAGCAGCTTTGGCAAGAACACTGAAGCTTTCTTT | CASSFGKNTEAFF
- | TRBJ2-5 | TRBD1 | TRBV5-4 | TGTGCCAGCAGCTACAGGGGAGCTGAGACCCAGTACTTC | CASSYRGAETQYF
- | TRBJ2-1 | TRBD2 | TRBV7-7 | TGTGCTAGCAGCCCCACCGGCCTAGCGGGATCTGAGCAGTTCTTC | CASSPTGLAGSEQFF
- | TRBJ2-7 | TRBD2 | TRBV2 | TGTGCCAGCAGTGATCCTAGCGGGAGAGGTTACGAGCAGTACTTC | CASSDPSGRGYEQYF
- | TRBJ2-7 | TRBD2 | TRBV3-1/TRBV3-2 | TGTGCCAGCAGCCTATTAGCGGGAGGAGGGCTCGAGCAGTACTTC | CASSLLAGGGLEQYF
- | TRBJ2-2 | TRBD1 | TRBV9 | TGTGCCAGCAGCTGGGGACAGGGGAACACCGGGGAGCTGTTTTTT | CASSWGQGNTGELFF
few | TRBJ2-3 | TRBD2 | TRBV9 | TGTGCCAGCAGCGTAGTTCGGGAGGGAGGGACAGATACGCAGTATTTT | CASSVVREGGTDTQYF
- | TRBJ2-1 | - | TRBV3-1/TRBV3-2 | TGTGCCAGCAGCGCTGTAGCGGAGCGGAACATGAGGGGCTACAATGAGCAGTTCTTC | CASSAVAERNMRGYNEQFF
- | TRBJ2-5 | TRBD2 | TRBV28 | TGTGCCAGGGAACTAGCGCATTGGGGCCAGTACTTC | CARELAHWGQYF
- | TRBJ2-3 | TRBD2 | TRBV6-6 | TGTGCCAGCAGCTATAGCGGGAGTCCAGATACGCAGTATTTT | CASSYSGSPDTQYF
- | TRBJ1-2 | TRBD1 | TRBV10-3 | TGTGCCATCAGTGACCAGGGGGCCCAGGGCTATGGCTACACCTTC | CAISDQGAQGYGYTF
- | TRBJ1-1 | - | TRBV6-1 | TGTGCCAGCAGTGATACTGCCCCCCCCACTGAAGCTTTCTTT | CASSDTAPPTEAFF
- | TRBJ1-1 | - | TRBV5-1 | TGCGCCAGCAGCTTGACTGTCCAGGGTGGTACTGAAGCTTTCTTT | CASSLTVQGGTEAFF